This T cell receptor beta chain was sequenced during a study of neurological immune-mediated disorders (dated by TCRdb to the late 2010s). Study-wide context: Among the approximately 34 multiple sclerosis patients, relapsing-remitting MS accounted for around 31 and secondary progressive MS accounted for 3. Using UMI-based sequencing, the study compared peripheral blood TCR-beta repertoires from patients with HTLV-I-associated myelopathy (HAM/TSP), patients with multiple sclerosis, and healthy controls. The 90 to 110 TCR-beta libraries covered PBMC samples along with longitudinal samples, technical triplicates, and paired sorted CD4+ and CD8+ T-cell subsets. The cohort comprised 68 subjects: some 14 HAM/TSP patients, around 35 multiple sclerosis patients and approximately 20 healthy controls.

This clonotype was detected ten times or more. The target of this receptor is not known. Base qualities are missing; no much larger clone stands one base away. cDNA was synthesized by template-switch 5'RACE using a primer with a 10-nucleotide random unique molecular identifier that tagged each TCR transcript. Each sequencing run produced over 160 million TCR-beta sequences covering 15-18 subjects. The RNeasy kit was used to extract total RNA. Using the KAPA Real-time Library Amplification kit, TCR-beta VDJ regions were amplified with primers for the TCR constant region and the 5'RACE anchor. Sample indexes and Illumina adaptors were added in a first PCR, after which library yield was increased in a second PCR. After purification with Ampure beads, the TCR product of roughly 650 bp was size-selected on a 2% E-gel SizeSelection system. Before pooling, libraries had their quality checked on a Bioanalyzer, their concentration measured with Qubit, and their quantity determined with the Kapa Library Quantification kit. An Illumina HiSeq 2500 was used to sequence the libraries paired-end at 2 x 150 bp. To increase sequence diversity, roughly 24-32% phiX was spiked into each library pool. Regarding the original processing steps: Quality-filtered reads were processed with the UMI-based MiGEC pipeline, which removed over 85% of raw TCR sequences during error correction. IMGT germline references were used for alignment of VDJ genes, and clonotypes were defined by a unique CDR3 amino acid sequence together with V-J genes. Clonal expansion, Shannon diversity and CDR3 relatedness were evaluated with VDJtools (CalcPairwiseDistances, ClusterSamples), while phylogenetic trees were built in CLCbio workbench. A clone was classed as expanded if it had 8 or more unique UMIs, a cutoff based on coefficient-of-variation modelling across technical triplicates. The raw public reads went through TCRdb reprocessing: fastp at Q25, MiXCR clone calling, in-frame beta chains kept. For every CDR3 protein sequence, its rows merge into one entry that carries the most common genes and DNA. The authors' filters were not applied to this entry. This sample has almost 85,000 distinct CDR3 sequences in its table, and 2.5% to 3% of those were observed once. Around 1.1% of the sample is in the top ten clones.

The full study reports these points: The MS cluster showed no association with clinical or MRI features, and the authors stated that larger cohorts are needed. In phylogenetic analysis, the repertoires of 18 of 34 MS patients grouped into a cluster of related CDR3 sequences, which suggests a possible signature at the repertoire level. TCR clonal expansion was highest in HAM/TSP patients and lowest in MS patients, with MS patients falling below even healthy controls. Across subjects, expanded clones never shared an identical CDR3 amino acid sequence, which suggests that the TCR-beta repertoires in every group were private.

Counted from cysteine to phenylalanine, this CDR3 has 14 amino acids. The kept DNA is CDR3 alone, 42 bases in frame from the first base. In the germline V gene, CDR1 corresponds to SGHRS and CDR2 to YFSETQ. V is trimmed back by 7 bases and J by 1 base, and the junction contains 4 bases that no gene match accounts for. Libraries from unsorted PBMCs were made from 2 million PBMCs kept in RNAlater at -80 degrees C until RNA extraction. The multiple sclerosis patients were enrolled in a US clinical protocol that evaluated disease progression with magnetic resonance imaging. Peripheral blood was subjected to Ficoll-Hypaque density gradient centrifugation to isolate PBMCs, which were then cryopreserved in liquid nitrogen.

The clonotype originates from a woman under 40 with multiple sclerosis. Here the chain combines TRBV5-1 and TRBJ2-7, and 11 junction bases match TRBD2. Specimen: PBMCs. The DNA sequence is TGCGCCAGCCAATTAGCGGGAGGGTCCTACGAGCAGTACTTC. Its protein reads: CASQLAGGSYEQYF.